One and the same sample provided the 3 T cell receptor beta chains below, sequenced in a study of cytomegalovirus exposure and HLA in healthy donors. Primers: 60 Vbeta forward and 13 Jbeta reverse. Only in-frame clones appear in the TCRdb table, and some are missing; sequencing was by immunoSEQ multiplex PCR. The table records some 150,000 clones, around 74% of them present only once. Sample: PBMCs. These receptor sequences come from a man aged 50 to 60 in good health and CMV-seropositive.

V is TRBV9 and J is TRBJ2-7; tentative D call: TRBD2 (6 bases). The V gene's germline CDR1 is SGDLS and CDR2 YYNGEE. This CDR3 has 14 amino acids. Trimming left V 0 bases short and J 3 bases short, with 10 bases between. CDR3 sequence: CASSVVETSYEQYF. The CDR3 coding sequence is TGTGCCAGCAGCGTAGTCGAGACTAGCTACGAGCAGTACTTC. The full variable domain, with the rest looked up from reference TRBV9 and TRBJ2-7, is DSGVTQTPKHLITATGQRVTLRCSPRSGDLSVYWYQQSLDQGLQFLIQYYNGEERAKGNILERFSAQQFPDLHSELNLSSLELGDSALYFCASSVVETSYEQYFGPGTRLTVT.

The V and J genes are TRBV29-1 and TRBJ2-5; D possibly corresponds to TRBD1 (6 bases). The V gene lost 3 bases and the J gene lost 5 bases, with 10 bases spanning the gap. CDR3 length: 12 residues. From germline, CDR1 is SQVTM and CDR2 ANQGSEA. The CDR3 region is CSVEGHGETQYF. The CDR3 nucleotides are TGCAGCGTTGAGGGACATGGGGAGACCCAGTACTTC.

This chain links TRBV28 with TRBJ1-5, with D unclear. The CDR3 totals 13 residues. The V end lost 3 bases, the J end lost 4 bases, and 7 bases lay between the germline ends. Germline V gene data show CDR1 as MDHEN and CDR2 as SYDVKM. Written as DNA, the CDR3 is TGTGCCAGCAGTTTGATAGTTAATCAGCCCCAGCATTTT. As protein: CASSLIVNQPQHF.